A selection of T cell receptor beta chains follows, all from one sample in a study of Graves' ophthalmopathy and Graves' hyperthyroidism. Via MiXCR, TCRdb re-called the multiplex PCR reads, giving one row per CDR3 protein. The data contain 680,000 or so distinct CDR3 sequences, about 20% of them singletons. Sequenced sample: peripheral blood. The receptor set was obtained from a woman under 30 with stable Graves' hyperthyroidism. Some clones in this sample may be carry-over from other donors' samples. The CDR3 runs from the conserved cysteine through the conserved F or W. A D gene is named only where the DNA matches it firmly. A row's size may be missing; if present it is once, few, many or a size class.

CDR3 protein	CDR3 DNA	clone size	V gene	J gene	D gene
CSAQDRGHSPLHF	TGCAGTGCCCAGGACAGGGGGCATTCACCCCTCCACTTT	few	TRBV20-1	TRBJ1-6	TRBD1
CASSEAMTLRSYEQYF	TGTGCCAGCAGTGAAGCTATGACGCTGCGTTCCTACGAGCAGTACTTC	NA	TRBV6-1	TRBJ2-7	NA
CASSNTGGLPYEQYF	TGTGCCAGTAGTAACACAGGGGGCCTACCCTACGAGCAGTACTTC	many	TRBV19	TRBJ2-7	TRBD1
CASSPGTAFNYGYTF	TGTGCCAGCAGTCCAGGGACAGCTTTTAACTATGGCTACACCTTC	NA	TRBV28	TRBJ1-2	TRBD1
CASSTGSHQPQHF	TGTGCCAGCAGCACAGGGTCGCATCAGCCCCAGCATTTT	many	TRBV27	TRBJ1-5	NA
CSVGTGGAAGGYTF	TGCAGCGTTGGGACAGGGGGGGCTGCTGGTGGCTACACCTTC	many	TRBV29-1	TRBJ1-2	TRBD1
CASSAQGAVTEAFF	TGTGCCAGCAGCGCCCAGGGGGCGGTAACTGAAGCTTTCTTT	few	TRBV9	TRBJ1-1	TRBD1
CASGYTVQPQHF	TGTGCCAGCGGGTATACAGTTCAGCCCCAGCATTTT	NA	TRBV6-2/TRBV6-3	TRBJ1-5	NA
CASSSPLGLAGAGETQYF	TGTGCCAGCAGTTCCCCCCTCGGACTAGCGGGGGCCGGGGAGACCCAGTACTTC	NA	TRBV6-5	TRBJ2-5	TRBD2
CSARVTGMVTEAFF	TGCAGTGCTAGAGTAACCGGAATGGTAACTGAAGCTTTCTTT	few	TRBV20-1	TRBJ1-1	NA
CASSAGDRGTGNQPQHF	TGTGCCAGCAGCGCGGGGGACAGGGGGACAGGTAATCAGCCCCAGCATTTT	many	TRBV9	TRBJ1-5	TRBD1
CASSQLSGANVLTF	TGTGCCAGCAGCCAGTTGTCTGGGGCCAACGTCCTGACTTTC	many	TRBV7-3	TRBJ2-6	NA
CASSLSNHRRGETQYF	TGTGCCAGCAGCTTAAGTAACCATCGGCGAGGGGAGACCCAGTACTTC	many	TRBV7-3	TRBJ2-5	NA
CSVEGVDPRTF	TGCAGCGTTGAAGGGGTAGACCCGCGGACCTTC	many	TRBV29-1	TRBJ1-2	NA
CASRSFGGHFSYGYTF	TGTGCCAGCAGAAGTTTTGGGGGACATTTTTCGTATGGCTACACCTTC	NA	TRBV28	TRBJ1-2	NA
CASSYSLGDTQYF	TGTGCCAGCAGTTACTCATTAGGGGATACGCAGTATTTT	many	TRBV6-5	TRBJ2-3	NA
CASSLPGAGYTF	TGTGCCAGCAGCCTCCCAGGGGCCGGCTACACCTTC	many	TRBV12-3/TRBV12-4	TRBJ1-2	NA
CASKGRQPSYEQYF	TGTGCCAGCAAGGGGCGACAGCCCTCCTACGAGCAGTACTTC	NA	TRBV6-1	TRBJ2-7	NA
CSARDADRGAYEQYF	TGCAGTGCTAGAGATGCGGACAGGGGGGCCTACGAGCAGTACTTC	many	TRBV20-1	TRBJ2-7	TRBD1
CASSQDPRGGDSSSPLHF	TGTGCCAGCAGCCAAGATCCCCGCGGAGGCGACAGTTCCTCACCCCTCCACTTT	few	TRBV3-1	TRBJ1-6	NA
CASRAEPNTEAFF	TGTGCCAGCAGGGCAGAGCCGAACACTGAAGCTTTCTTT	many	TRBV6-1	TRBJ1-1	NA
CASSVGSSGIEQFF	TGTGCCAGCAGCGTAGGTTCTAGCGGGATCGAGCAGTTCTTC	NA	TRBV9	TRBJ2-1	TRBD2
CATSDRGTGSEAFF	TGTGCCACCAGTGATCGAGGGACAGGTAGTGAAGCTTTCTTT	NA	TRBV24-1	TRBJ1-1	TRBD1
CASSPLGQGYTEAFF	TGTGCCAGCAGTCCCCTCGGACAGGGTTATACTGAAGCTTTCTTT	NA	TRBV6-1	TRBJ1-1	TRBD1
CASSAAGQGHEKLFF	TGTGCCAGCAGCGCCGCGGGACAGGGGCACGAAAAACTGTTTTTT	many	TRBV28	TRBJ1-4	TRBD1
CASTDDIGAYEQYF	TGTGCCAGCACCGATGATATCGGTGCCTACGAGCAGTACTTC	many	TRBV28	TRBJ2-7	NA
CAWSVGSGLAGGPFTGELFF	TGTGCCTGGAGCGTCGGGTCGGGACTAGCGGGGGGACCGTTCACCGGGGAGCTGTTTTTT	few	TRBV30	TRBJ2-2	TRBD2
CASSEQGAYNSPLHF	TGTGCCAGCAGTGAACAGGGGGCTTATAATTCACCCCTCCACTTT	few	TRBV2	TRBJ1-6	TRBD1
CASSLSPGLYGYTF	TGTGCCAGCAGTTTATCCCCAGGGCTTTATGGCTACACCTTC	NA	TRBV28	TRBJ1-2	NA
CASSLGAVPTLEQYF	TGTGCCAGCAGCTTAGGAGCGGTTCCTACTCTTGAGCAGTACTTC	many	TRBV7-2	TRBJ2-7	NA
CASSLGRAPYEQYF	TGTGCCAGCAGCTTAGGCAGGGCCCCCTACGAGCAGTACTTC	many	TRBV11-2	TRBJ2-7	NA
CASSLGRPTEAFF	TGTGCCAGCAGCTTAGGGCGGCCCACTGAAGCTTTCTTT	many	TRBV11-2	TRBJ1-1	NA
CASTRTGQETQYF	TGTGCCAGTACTCGGACAGGGCAAGAGACCCAGTACTTC	many	TRBV6-2/TRBV6-3	TRBJ2-5	TRBD1
CATTPWRENTEAFF	TGTGCCACCACCCCTTGGAGGGAGAACACTGAAGCTTTCTTT	many	TRBV15	TRBJ1-1	NA
CASRQVSNQPQHF	TGTGCCAGCAGACAAGTTAGCAATCAGCCCCAGCATTTT	many	TRBV6-1	TRBJ1-5	NA
CASSPRNSGRETQYF	TGTGCCAGCAGCCCCAGAAATAGCGGGAGAGAGACCCAGTACTTC	many	TRBV7-3	TRBJ2-5	TRBD2
CASSWGTGGLGETQYF	TGTGCCAGCAGCTGGGGGACAGGGGGTCTAGGGGAGACCCAGTACTTC	few	TRBV2	TRBJ2-5	TRBD1
CASSVPTGVMNTEAFF	TGTGCCAGCAGTGTCCCGACAGGGGTGATGAACACTGAAGCTTTCTTT	many	TRBV2	TRBJ1-1	TRBD1
CAARWAAYSNQPQHF	TGTGCCGCACGGTGGGCAGCCTATAGCAATCAGCCCCAGCATTTT	many	TRBV28	TRBJ1-5	NA
CASSVGSSYEQYF	TGTGCCAGCAGCGTAGGAAGCTCCTACGAGCAGTACTTC	many	TRBV6-1	TRBJ2-7	NA
CASSEFRRLDQPQHF	TGTGCCAGCAGTGAATTTCGGAGATTGGATCAGCCCCAGCATTTT	few	TRBV6-1	TRBJ1-5	NA
CASSLGQPIQETQYF	TGTGCCAGCAGCTTGGGACAGCCGATCCAAGAGACCCAGTACTTC	NA	TRBV7-2	TRBJ2-5	TRBD1
CASSGGIRETQYF	TGTGCCAGTAGCGGGGGGATTAGAGAGACCCAGTACTTC	many	TRBV19	TRBJ2-5	TRBD2
CASRLGTGEGQETQYF	TGTGCCAGTAGGCTAGGGACAGGCGAGGGCCAAGAGACCCAGTACTTC	many	TRBV19	TRBJ2-5	TRBD1
CASRTSIQGSGTEAFF	TGTGCCAGCAGAACTTCCATTCAGGGATCCGGGACTGAAGCTTTCTTT	few	TRBV6-1	TRBJ1-1	NA
CASRVGNSYEQYF	TGTGCCAGCAGGGTGGGGAACTCCTACGAGCAGTACTTC	NA	TRBV6-1	TRBJ2-7	NA
CASSSYPLKVGYGYTF	TGTGCCAGCAGTTCCTACCCTCTCAAGGTTGGCTATGGCTACACCTTC	NA	TRBV6-5	TRBJ1-2	NA
CASSPRTGSGGGPREQYF	TGTGCCAGCAGTCCCAGGACAGGGAGTGGCGGAGGGCCTCGAGAGCAGTACTTC	many	TRBV6-4	TRBJ2-7	TRBD1
CASSLDPDSFYGYTF	TGTGCCAGCAGCTTAGATCCCGACAGTTTCTATGGCTACACCTTC	many	TRBV11-2	TRBJ1-2	NA
CAWSLGTDDEQYF	TGTGCCTGGAGTCTAGGGACCGACGACGAGCAGTACTTC	NA	TRBV30	TRBJ2-7	NA
CASSMGRMGEGPETQYF	TGTGCCAGCAGCATGGGAAGGATGGGGGAGGGTCCCGAGACCCAGTACTTC	few	TRBV11-1	TRBJ2-5	TRBD2
CASSYLGGTGIGYTF	TGTGCCAGCAGTTACTTGGGCGGGACAGGGATTGGCTACACCTTC	many	TRBV6-5	TRBJ1-2	TRBD1
CASRRGPQGYTF	TGTGCCAGCAGGAGAGGGCCCCAGGGCTACACCTTC	many	TRBV6-5	TRBJ1-2	NA
CAISRDSSYEQYF	TGTGCCATCTCTCGGGACAGCTCCTACGAGCAGTACTTC	few	TRBV10-3	TRBJ2-7	TRBD1
CASQLEYTDTGELFF	TGTGCCAGCCAACTAGAGTATACCGACACCGGGGAGCTGTTTTTT	many	TRBV6-1	TRBJ2-2	NA
CASGSGASSYEQYF	TGTGCCAGCGGGAGCGGAGCGAGCTCCTACGAGCAGTACTTC	many	TRBV12-3/TRBV12-4	TRBJ2-7	NA
CSARPSGSSYEQYF	TGCAGTGCTAGGCCTAGCGGTAGCTCCTACGAGCAGTACTTC	many	TRBV20-1	TRBJ2-7	TRBD2
CASSPGQHYGYTF	TGTGCCAGCAGTCCGGGACAGCACTATGGCTACACCTTC	many	TRBV12-3/TRBV12-4	TRBJ1-2	TRBD1
CSVEERLTGRGTEAFF	TGCAGCGTTGAGGAAAGACTGACAGGTAGGGGCACTGAAGCTTTCTTT	many	TRBV29-1	TRBJ1-1	NA